What follows are 25 T cell receptor beta chains derived from one specimen sequenced in a study of T cells in Graves' hyperthyroidism and ophthalmopathy. The CDR3 regions of TCR beta were amplified from RNA transcripts. TCR CDR3 regions were first amplified by RT-PCR with HTBI primers. Each CDR3 protein gets one entry after TCRdb re-called the multiplex PCR reads with MiXCR. The repertoire includes hundreds of thousands of distinct CDR3 sequences, less than 30% of them detected once, and over 25% sits in the top ten. Sample: blood. The source of these receptors is a man in his forties or fifties with Graves' hyperthyroidism that later progressed to Graves' ophthalmopathy.

This clonotype was picked up many times. The V and J genes are TRBV6-5 and TRBJ2-2, with D possibly being TRBD1 (6 bases). V was trimmed by 0 bases and J by 4 bases, leaving 12 bases between them. Per the germline V gene, CDR1 is MNHEY and CDR2 is SVGAGI. The CDR3 contains 16 residues. The CDR3 sequence: CASSYSRDIPTGELFF. The CDR3 bases are TGTGCCAGCAGTTACTCCCGGGACATTCCCACCGGGGAGCTGTTTTTT.

Worth noting for this clonotype: This could be a read error, since a much larger clone is one nucleotide away. The chain recombines TRBV4-1 with TRBJ2-3, with a possible D match to TRBD1 (5 bases). This CDR3 is 14 amino acids long. Per germline, CDR1 MGHRA and CDR2 YSYEKL. The CDR3 bases are TGCGCCAACAGCCGGGCAGGGCCCACAGATACGCAGTATTTT. Amino acid sequence: CANSRAGPTDTQYF.

The rearrangement links TRBV5-6 to TRBJ2-7, with D hard to call. V lost 0 bases to trimming and J lost 3 bases, with 10 bases between them. Germline V lookup: CDR1 SGHDT, CDR2 YYEEEE. The CDR3 length is 14 residues. CDR3 residues: CASSLEGLGYEQYF. CDR3 nucleotide sequence: TGTGCCAGCAGCTTGGAGGGTCTAGGCTACGAGCAGTACTTC. Variable domain in full (rest from reference TRBV5-6 and TRBJ2-7): DAGVTQSPTHLIKTRGQQVTLRCSPKSGHDTVSWYQQALGQGPQFIFQYYEEEERQRGNFPDRFSGHQFPNYSSELNVNALLLGDSALYLCASSLEGLGYEQYFGPGTRLTVT.

The chain employs TRBV20-1 and TRBJ2-7; 7 nucleotides line up with TRBD2. Losses at the gene ends were 0 bases for V and 4 bases for J; bases not matched to a gene: 9. The CDR3 has 15 amino acids. CDR1 DFQATT and CDR2 SNEGSKA come from the germline V gene (reference sequence). Here the CDR3 DNA reads TGCAGTGCTAGAGATACAGCTAGGGGAGGGTACGAGCAGTACTTC. Its translation: CSARDTARGGYEQYF.

This clonotype was recorded a few times. The chain employs TRBV12-3 or TRBV12-4 and TRBJ1-2; no clear D gene. The V gene lost 5 bases and the J gene lost 2 bases, with 15 bases spanning the gap. The CDR3 spans 15 residues. CDR3 sequence (DNA): TGTGCCAGCAGTGACCTGGACGGAGCCAACTATGGCTACACCTTC. This gives the protein CASSDLDGANYGYTF.

This clonotype has at least ten counts. This chain joins TRBV9 and TRBJ2-5; 12 bases map to TRBD2. The CDR3 runs to 16 residues. V dropped 3 bases and J dropped 4; count of bases not matched to a gene: 7. The V gene's germline CDR1 is SGDLS and CDR2 YYNGEE. The CDR3 loop is CASSATLAGGGETQYF. The CDR3 DNA follows: TGTGCCAGCAGCGCCACTCTAGCGGGAGGGGGAGAGACCCAGTACTTC.

The sample holds many counts of this clonotype. The rearrangement joins TRBV6-5 to TRBJ1-1; D not certain. The CDR3 has 14 amino acids. The germline CDR1 and CDR2 sequences are MNHEY and SVGAGI. The germline V and J ends were trimmed by 0 bases and 4 bases, with 9 bases remaining between them. The CDR3 DNA sequence: TGTGCCAGCAGTTACTCGTGGCAGTTCACTGAAGCTTTCTTT. This codes for CASSYSWQFTEAFF.

This clonotype has ten or more counts. V usage is TRBV4-1 and J usage is TRBJ1-1; possibly TRBD1 for D (5 bases). Trimming removed 2 bases at V and 4 bases at J, with 14 bases between. Germline V gene data show CDR1 as MGHRA and CDR2 as YSYEKL. This CDR3 is 15 amino acids long. Here the CDR3 reads CASSQNQGWSTEAFF. The CDR3 nucleotides read TGCGCCAGCAGCCAAAACCAGGGCTGGAGCACTGAAGCTTTCTTT.

This clonotype has a handful of counts. The gene calls are TRBV7-3 and TRBJ1-1; D not resolved. V was pared by 4 bases and J by 3 bases, with 9 bases between. CDR1 and CDR2 from the germline V gene are SGHTA and FQGTGA. CDR3 size: 13 residues. Here the CDR3 reads CASSSHVYTEAFF. The CDR3 DNA is TGTGCCAGCAGCTCGCACGTGTACACTGAAGCTTTCTTT.

This clonotype was counted many times. The V and J genes are TRBV20-1 and TRBJ2-7; D ambiguous. The germline V and J ends were trimmed by 1 base and 2 bases, with 12 bases remaining between them. The CDR3 is 14 residues long. Looked up from germline, CDR1 is DFQATT and CDR2 is SNEGSKA (reference sequence). The CDR3 is CSARVGPVAYEQYF. The CDR3 DNA reads TGCAGTGCTAGAGTCGGCCCAGTCGCCTACGAGCAGTACTTC.

This clonotype was counted many times. The V gene is TRBV20-1, the J gene TRBJ2-7; D possibly corresponds to TRBD2 (6 bases). CDR3 size: 13 residues. V lost 2 bases and J 4 bases, leaving 12 bases between the germline ends. Germline CDR1 reads DFQATT; CDR2 reads SNEGSKA (reference sequence). CDR3 in amino acids: CSARSSDYYEQYF. CDR3 coding DNA: TGCAGTGCTAGATCCTCGGACTATTACGAGCAGTACTTC.

DNA for the CDR3: TGTGCCAGCAGCACCCTCGAGGCCTACGAGCAGTACTTC. It encodes CASSTLEAYEQYF. The V gene is TRBV12-3 or TRBV12-4, the J gene TRBJ2-7; D call uncertain. The CDR3 covers 13 residues. V was shortened by 6 bases and J by 2 bases, with 11 bases between the two germline ends.

This rearrangement joins TRBV20-1 to TRBJ1-1; D ambiguous. The CDR3 runs to 14 residues. CDR1 and CDR2 from the germline V gene are DFQATT and SNEGSKA (reference sequence). V lost 0 bases and J lost 4, with 12 bases in between. The CDR3 spells CSARDLVVRTEAFF. As DNA, the CDR3 is TGCAGTGCTAGAGATCTCGTAGTTCGCACTGAAGCTTTCTTT.

A single count supports this clonotype. V and J are TRBV12-3 or TRBV12-4 and TRBJ1-2, with 10 bases matching TRBD1. The CDR3 runs to 14 residues. Trimming cost V 6 bases and J 8 bases; bases outside gene matches: 9. DNA of the CDR3: TGTGCCAGCAGGCGCGCCGGGACAGGGGTAGGCTACACCTTC. Translating it yields CASRRAGTGVGYTF.

The CDR3 is CASSPLGANYGYTF. The DNA for the CDR3 is TGTGCCAGCAGTCCCTTAGGAGCGAACTATGGCTACACCTTC. The genes are TRBV7-2 and TRBJ1-2, with D uncertain. Germline V gene data show CDR1 as SGHTA and CDR2 as FQGNSA. Trimming took 6 bases from V and 2 from J, leaving 13 bases between them. The CDR3 loop spans 14 amino acids. Together with reference TRBV7-2 and TRBJ1-2, the CDR3 gives the full variable domain: GAGVSQSPSNKVTEKGKDVELRCDPISGHTALYWYRQSLGQGLEFLIYFQGNSAPDKSGLPSDRFSAERTGGSVSTLTIQRTQQEDSAVYLCASSPLGANYGYTFGSGTRLTVV.

This clonotype was picked up one time. This chain uses TRBV12-3 or TRBV12-4 with TRBJ2-7; 8 bases are shared with TRBD2. This CDR3 comprises 15 residues. The V and J ends lost 4 bases and 5 bases, in that order; junction bases with no gene match: 10. The DNA for the CDR3 is TGTGCCAGCAGTTCTCCCTACGGGGGGGTGGACGAGCAGTACTTC. Translation gives CASSSPYGGVDEQYF.

This clonotype was seen ten or more times. The V gene is TRBV3-1, the J gene TRBJ1-1; D is ambiguous. V was trimmed by 4 bases and J by 5 bases, leaving 14 bases between them. Per germline, CDR1 LGHDT and CDR2 YNNKEL (reference sequence). The CDR3 loop spans 14 amino acids. The DNA of the CDR3 is TGTGCCAGCAGCCTCCATGACCCCAGGACTGAAGCTTTCTTT. Translating it yields CASSLHDPRTEAFF. Drawing the rest from reference TRBV3-1 and TRBJ1-1, the complete variable domain is DTAVSQTPKYLVTQMGNDKSIKCEQNLGHDTMYWYKQDSKKFLKIMFSYNNKELIINETVPNRFSPKSPDKAHLNLHINSLELGDSAVYFCASSLHDPRTEAFFGQGTRLTVV.

This clonotype was counted ten times or more. The V call is TRBV5-1, the J call TRBJ2-7; D possibly matches TRBD1 or TRBD2 (5 bases each). The CDR3 sequence is 14 residues long. V dropped 4 bases and J dropped 1 base, with 12 bases sitting between them. CDR1 SGHRS and CDR2 YFSETQ come from the germline V gene. For the CDR3, the DNA is TGCGCCAGCAGCACCTCGGGACGGTCCTACGAGCAGTACTTC. Amino acid sequence: CASSTSGRSYEQYF.

The rearrangement links TRBV12-3 or TRBV12-4 to TRBJ1-1; no clear D gene. The V end lost 6 bases, the J end lost 5 bases, and 13 bases lay between the germline ends. The CDR3 loop spans 13 amino acids. CDR3 protein: CASSTPPRTEAFF. CDR3 bases: TGTGCCAGCAGCACCCCCCCGAGAACTGAAGCTTTCTTT.

This chain connects TRBV2 to TRBJ2-5; the D gene is possibly TRBD1 (6 bases). CDR3 length equals 15 residues. Trimming left V 8 bases short and J 1 base short, with 17 bases between. CDR1 is SNHLY and CDR2 is FYNNEI in the germline V gene. The CDR3 region is CASSFPLDSQETQYF. The CDR3 DNA sequence: TGTGCCAGCTCCTTTCCCTTGGACAGCCAAGAGACCCAGTACTTC. Supplemented by reference TRBV2 and TRBJ2-5, the full variable domain reads EPEVTQTPSHQVTQMGQEVILRCVPISNHLYFYWYRQILGQKVEFLVSFYNNEISEKSEIFDDQFSVERPDGSNFTLKIRSTKLEDSAMYFCASSFPLDSQETQYFGPGTRLLVL.

This clonotype was seen many times. The chain recombines TRBV7-2 with TRBJ2-4, with TRBD2 as a possible D gene (5 bases). The CDR3 has 16 amino acids. Germline-derived CDR1 and CDR2 are SGHTA and FQGNSA. V was pared by 2 bases and J by 0 bases, with 11 bases between. CDR3 bases: TGTGCCAGCAGCTTAATAGGGAGAGGAGCCAAAAACATTCAGTACTTC. It encodes CASSLIGRGAKNIQYF.

This clonotype has at least ten counts. The gene calls are TRBV2 and TRBJ1-2; a possible D gene is TRBD1 (5 bases). With 9 bases removed from V and 7 bases from J, the gap between germline ends came to 12 bases. The CDR3 is made up of 11 amino acids. The germline CDR1 and CDR2 sequences are SNHLY and FYNNEI. Here the CDR3 DNA reads TGTGCCAGAACCGGGGGGAGTGGCTACACCTTC. It specifies CARTGGSGYTF.

This clonotype has at least ten counts. This sequence joins TRBV5-1 and TRBJ2-6, with D possibly called TRBD1 or TRBD2 (5 bases each). In germline, CDR1 is SGHRS, CDR2 YFSETQ. Trimming left V 3 bases short and J 4 bases short, with 23 bases between. This CDR3 contains 19 residues. The CDR3 sequence: CASSSRPGPQYEGANVLTF. The CDR3 bases are TGCGCCAGCAGCTCCAGACCGGGACCCCAGTACGAGGGGGCCAACGTCCTGACTTTC.

This clonotype was counted at least ten times. The chain carries TRBV18 and TRBJ2-7; D gene unclear. The CDR3 runs 13 residues. Germline CDR1 KGHSH, CDR2 LQKENI. Trimming shortened V by 5 bases and J by 0 bases, and 8 bases separated the two germline ends. CDR3 region: CASSERNSYEQYF. DNA of the CDR3: TGTGCCAGCTCAGAGAGGAACTCCTACGAGCAGTACTTC.

This clonotype was detected ten times or more. The genes are TRBV30 and TRBJ1-1; TRBD1 matches at 8 bases. J lost 7 bases, V lost 1 base, and 17 bases had no gene match. There are 17 residues in the CDR3. CDR1 GTSNPN and CDR2 SVGIG come from the germline V gene (reference sequence). The CDR3 reads CAWSAYHLRTGKGEAFF. The CDR3 region has the DNA TGTGCCTGGAGTGCCTACCATTTAAGGACAGGGAAAGGTGAAGCTTTCTTT.